These 21 T cell receptor beta chains were sequenced from one sample in a study of naive and memory T cell subsets. An equimolar mix of two oligonucleotides served as the beta constant-region primer for TRBC1 and TRBC2. TCRdb reprocessed the UMI-ligation and nested PCR reads with MiXCR, giving one entry per CDR3 protein. The sample contains some 150,000 distinct CDR3 sequences, about 17% of which appear only once. The sample comprised naive CD4+ T cells from blood. The source of these receptors is a human donor in good health.

This clonotype was recorded a few times. The chain carries TRBV28 and TRBJ2-3; 8 bases fit TRBD2. Germline V gene lookup returns CDR1 MDHEN and CDR2 SYDVKM. Unmatched junction bases numbered 1, after V lost 7 bases and J lost 4 bases. The CDR3 length is 12 residues. CDR3 nucleotides: TGTGCCAGCACGGGAGGGCCAGATACGCAGTATTTT. Translating it yields CASTGGPDTQYF. Full variable domain (remainder filled in from reference TRBV28 and TRBJ2-3): DVKVTQSSRYLVKRTGEKVFLECVQDMDHENMFWYRQDPGLGLRLIYFSYDVKMKEKGDIPEGYSVSREKKERFSLILESASTNQTSMYLCASTGGPDTQYFGPGTRLTVL.

This clonotype was counted once. The chain carries TRBV27 and TRBJ1-1, with D maybe TRBD1 (6 bases). The ends were cut back, 4 bases at V and 1 base at J, with 13 bases in the middle. The CDR3 is 15 residues long. Germline loops: CDR1 MNHEY, CDR2 SMNVEV (reference sequence). CDR3 loop: CASSYQGQRNTEAFF. For the CDR3, the DNA is TGTGCCAGCAGTTATCAGGGGCAAAGGAACACTGAAGCTTTCTTT.

The chain combines TRBV19 with TRBJ2-5; D is uncertain. The CDR3 is 13 residues long. CDR1 is LNHDA and CDR2 is SQIVND in the germline V gene (reference sequence). Trimming removed 8 bases at V and 0 bases at J, with 10 bases between. Here the CDR3 reads CASANQDQETQYF. The CDR3 nucleotides read TGTGCCAGTGCAAATCAAGACCAAGAGACCCAGTACTTC.

The chain has TRBV6-6 and TRBJ2-5, with 9 bases that match TRBD2. Germline CDR1 reads MNHNY; CDR2 reads SVGAGI (reference sequence). The J segment lost 1 base and the V segment lost 0 bases, leaving 3 bases of the junction unmatched. The CDR3 consists of 16 residues. In nucleotides, the CDR3 is TGTGCCAGCAGTTACTCGATTAGCGGGGGCCAAGAGACCCAGTACTTC. Amino acid sequence: CASSYSISGGQETQYF.

This clonotype came up a few times. The chain has TRBV6-5 and TRBJ1-2; D unclear. CDR3 length equals 14 residues. The V end lost 2 bases, the J end lost 4 bases, and 11 bases lay between the germline ends. CDR1 is MNHEY, CDR2 SVGAGI, per germline. CDR3 loop: CASSYKGGFYGYTF. CDR3 nucleotide sequence: TGTGCCAGCAGTTACAAAGGCGGATTCTATGGCTACACCTTC.

The chain joins TRBV28 to TRBJ2-1, with unresolved D. CDR1 and CDR2 from the germline V gene are MDHEN and SYDVKM. This CDR3 is 12 amino acids long. V dropped 10 bases and J dropped 8 bases, with 15 bases sitting between them. The CDR3, as DNA: TGTGCCACCACCGGAATGAGCGATGAGCAGTTCTTC. It codes for CATTGMSDEQFF.

This clonotype has ten or more counts. The chain has TRBV28 and TRBJ2-1; the D gene is possibly TRBD2 (5 bases). Trimming left V 7 bases short and J 3 bases short, with 10 bases between. CDR3 size: 13 residues. Germline assignment: CDR1 MDHEN and CDR2 SYDVKM. The CDR3 reads CASTSGFYNEQFF. The CDR3 DNA follows: TGTGCCAGCACATCGGGATTCTACAATGAGCAGTTCTTC.

The chain employs TRBV18 and TRBJ1-3; D possibly corresponds to TRBD1 (6 bases). V shed 0 bases and J shed 6 bases, with 12 bases lying between them. Germline CDR1 reads KGHSH; CDR2 reads LQKENI. The CDR3 is 15 amino acids. The CDR3 sequence: CASSPPGTSQNTIYF. CDR3 DNA sequence: TGTGCCAGCTCACCACCCGGGACATCGCAAAACACCATATATTTT.

The rearrangement joins TRBV6-1 to TRBJ2-3; D gene ambiguous. The CDR3 loop spans 13 amino acids. Germline V gene data show CDR1 as MNHNS and CDR2 as SASEGT. Trimming shortened V by 4 bases and J by 5 bases, and 10 bases separated the two germline ends. The CDR3 DNA is TGTGCCAGCAGTGGCCAGGTTGGAGATACGCAGTATTTT. Protein: CASSGQVGDTQYF.

This CDR3 is CASSYKRTHQETQYF. The CDR3, as DNA: TGTGCCAGCAGTTATAAGAGGACACATCAAGAGACCCAGTACTTC. V usage is TRBV27 and J usage is TRBJ2-5, with a tentative D call TRBD1 (5 bases). CDR1 is MNHEY and CDR2 is SMNVEV in the germline V gene (reference sequence). V was cut by 4 bases and J by 2 bases, with 14 bases left in between. This CDR3 contains 15 residues.

The chain joins TRBV7-2 to TRBJ1-4; D unclear. The germline V and J ends were trimmed by 5 bases and 5 bases, with 18 bases remaining between them. CDR1 SGHTA and CDR2 FQGNSA come from the germline V gene. CDR3 size: 16 residues. CDR3: CASSPHPSLANEKLFF. Here the CDR3 DNA reads TGTGCCAGCAGCCCCCACCCGTCCCTGGCAAATGAAAAACTGTTTTTT. The whole variable domain, remainder taken from reference TRBV7-2 and TRBJ1-4, is GAGVSQSPSNKVTEKGKDVELRCDPISGHTALYWYRQSLGQGLEFLIYFQGNSAPDKSGLPSDRFSAERTGGSVSTLTIQRTQQEDSAVYLCASSPHPSLANEKLFFGSGTQLSVL.

This clonotype showed up just a few times. This rearrangement joins TRBV18 to TRBJ1-5, with D tentatively TRBD1 (6 bases). CDR3 size: 15 residues. In germline, CDR1 is KGHSH, CDR2 LQKENI. V was pared by 3 bases and J by 6 bases, with 15 bases between. The CDR3 DNA follows: TGTGCCAGCTCACCGGGTACAGGGCTGTTTCAGCCCCAGCATTTT. As protein: CASSPGTGLFQPQHF.

V usage is TRBV12-3 or TRBV12-4 and J usage is TRBJ2-6; D perhaps matches TRBD2 (5 bases). V was clipped by 6 bases and J by 1 base, with 10 bases between them. The length of the CDR3 is 15 residues. The chain's CDR3 is CASRGRASGANVLTF. In DNA, the CDR3 is TGTGCCAGCAGAGGGCGGGCTTCTGGGGCCAACGTCCTGACTTTC.

The V call is TRBV28, the J call TRBJ1-5; 7 bases line up with TRBD1. This CDR3 is built from 15 residues. Germline-derived CDR1 and CDR2 are MDHEN and SYDVKM. The J segment lost 1 base and the V segment lost 5 bases, leaving 5 bases of the junction unmatched. The CDR3 DNA reads as TGTGCCAGCAGTCAAACAGGGGCCAGCAATCAGCCCCAGCATTTT. Its translation: CASSQTGASNQPQHF.

This clonotype showed up just a few times. J is TRBJ1-4 and V is TRBV5-5, with D tentatively TRBD1 (6 bases). Germline CDR1 and CDR2: SGHKS and YYEKEE (reference sequence). V shed 5 bases and J shed 5 bases, with 16 bases lying between them. The CDR3 has 15 amino acids. The CDR3 DNA reads as TGTGCCAGCAGGGCAAGGGGGGGAACAAATGAAAAACTGTTTTTT. This codes for CASRARGGTNEKLFF.

The rearrangement uses TRBV7-9 and TRBJ1-3; the D is unclear. V lost 5 bases and J lost 0, with 20 bases in between. CDR3 length: 18 residues. Germline V CDR1 and CDR2: SEHNR, FQNEAQ (reference sequence). The CDR3 DNA reads TGTGCCAGCAGCCTTCCGAGCCCTACAGAGAACTCTGGAAACACCATATATTTT. Its protein product is CASSLPSPTENSGNTIYF. Full variable domain (remainder filled in from reference TRBV7-9 and TRBJ1-3): DTGVSQNPRHKITKRGQNVTFRCDPISEHNRLYWYRQTLGQGPEFLTYFQNEAQLEKSRLLSDRFSAERPKGSFSTLEIQRTEQGDSAMYLCASSLPSPTENSGNTIYFGEGSWLTVV.

Many counts were recorded for this clonotype. This chain links TRBV19 with TRBJ2-3; tentative D call: TRBD2 (7 bases). Per the germline V gene, CDR1 is LNHDA and CDR2 is SQIVND (reference sequence). Trimming took 5 bases from V and 2 from J, leaving 20 bases between them. The CDR3 covers 17 residues. The CDR3: CASSGGATAPHTDTQYF. CDR3 nucleotides: TGTGCCAGTAGTGGGGGGGCGACAGCCCCACACACAGATACGCAGTATTTT.

In its sample, this clonotype was seen a few times. V is TRBV5-1 and J is TRBJ2-7; no clear D. In germline, CDR1 is SGHRS, CDR2 YFSETQ. Trimming took 2 bases from V and 1 from J, leaving 13 bases between them. The CDR3 runs 15 residues. The DNA of the CDR3 is TGCGCCAGCAGCTTTTCTTTTGGGTATTCCTACGAGCAGTACTTC. Its protein product is CASSFSFGYSYEQYF.

This clonotype was counted at least ten times. The chain is built from TRBV5-1 and TRBJ2-3; D is unresolved. The CDR3 runs to 13 residues. Germline values: CDR1 SGHRS, CDR2 YFSETQ. V lost 0 bases and J lost 4, with 6 bases in between. The CDR3 spells CASSLARPDTQYF. In DNA, the CDR3 is TGCGCCAGCAGCTTGGCCCGGCCAGATACGCAGTATTTT.

This clonotype has more than one count but fewer than ten. The rearrangement links TRBV14 to TRBJ2-1; TRBD1 aligns across 10 bases. V dropped 6 bases and J dropped 6; count of bases not matched to a gene: 11. The germline V gene encodes CDR1 SGHDN and CDR2 FVKESK. This CDR3 region has 16 residues. CDR3 sequence (DNA): TGTGCCAGCAGTCTCCCCCGACAGGGGGCTGGCAATGAGCAGTTCTTC. Protein: CASSLPRQGAGNEQFF.

This clonotype was recorded a few times. The rearrangement links TRBV7-2 to TRBJ2-2, with 10 bases aligning to TRBD2. This CDR3 is built from 15 residues. With V trimmed by 2 bases and J by 7 bases, 4 bases remained unmatched. Germline V lookup: CDR1 SGHTA, CDR2 FQGNSA. The CDR3: CASSLSSGRVGELFF. In nucleotides, the CDR3 is TGTGCCAGCAGCTTATCTAGCGGGAGAGTCGGGGAGCTGTTTTTT.